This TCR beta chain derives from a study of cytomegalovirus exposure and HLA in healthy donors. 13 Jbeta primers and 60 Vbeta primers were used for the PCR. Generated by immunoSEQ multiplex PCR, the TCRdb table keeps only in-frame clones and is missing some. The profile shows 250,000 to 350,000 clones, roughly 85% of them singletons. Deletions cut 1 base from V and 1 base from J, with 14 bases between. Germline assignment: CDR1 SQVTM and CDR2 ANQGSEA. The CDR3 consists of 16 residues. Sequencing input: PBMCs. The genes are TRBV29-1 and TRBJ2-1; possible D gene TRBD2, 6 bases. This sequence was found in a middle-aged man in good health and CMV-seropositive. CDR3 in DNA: TGCAGCGTTGAAGGTGGTAGCGGAGATTCCTACAATGAGCAGTTCTTC. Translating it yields CSVEGGSGDSYNEQFF.